This is a list of T cell receptor beta chains from one sample in a study of T-cell memory formation after mild COVID-19. Using its own MiXCR run on the 5' RACE reads, TCRdb lists one record per CDR3 protein. Of roughly 600,000 distinct CDR3 sequences detected, 18% appear once; the ten largest clones hold approximately 12%. Sequenced input: PBMCs or a T cell subset sorted from them (not recorded which). The source of these receptors is an adult woman who had mild COVID-19 (a few samples of this study predate the infection). Cell type and time point are not known. The CDR3 runs from the conserved cysteine through the conserved F or W. The D gene is left open where the match is weak. Some rows have no size entry. The others give once, few or many, or a class for an expanded clone.

v_gene: TRBV25-1
j_gene: TRBJ2-7
abundance: many
d_gene: .
CDR3aa: CASSEKSGPKSYEQYF
CDR3nt: TGTGCCAGCAGTGAAAAGTCGGGGCCGAAATCCTACGAGCAGTACTTC

v_gene: TRBV10-3
j_gene: TRBJ2-3
abundance: .
d_gene: TRBD2
CDR3aa: CAITTSGGTSTDTQYF
CDR3nt: TGTGCCATCACGACTAGCGGGGGGACTAGCACAGATACGCAGTATTTT

v_gene: TRBV7-9
j_gene: TRBJ2-3
abundance: .
d_gene: TRBD1
CDR3aa: CASSSLEYGTGDWDTQYF
CDR3nt: TGTGCCAGCAGCTCACTCGAGTACGGGACAGGGGACTGGGATACGCAGTATTTT

v_gene: TRBV20-1
j_gene: TRBJ2-4
abundance: few
d_gene: .
CDR3aa: CSARKYSEVWVAKNIQYF
CDR3nt: TGCAGTGCTAGAAAGTATAGTGAGGTCTGGGTAGCCAAAAACATTCAGTACTTC

v_gene: TRBV5-4
j_gene: TRBJ2-1
abundance: many
d_gene: .
CDR3aa: CASSPEAIYNEQFF
CDR3nt: TGTGCCAGCAGCCCAGAAGCGATATACAATGAGCAGTTCTTC

v_gene: TRBV12-3/TRBV12-4
j_gene: TRBJ1-3
abundance: few
d_gene: .
CDR3aa: CASSLLGTGNTIYF
CDR3nt: TGTGCCAGCAGTTTACTGGGTACTGGAAACACCATATATTTT

v_gene: TRBV7-9
j_gene: TRBJ2-5
abundance: .
d_gene: .
CDR3aa: CASSPRASGGHQETQYF
CDR3nt: TGTGCCAGCAGCCCCCGGGCCTCCGGGGGGCACCAAGAGACCCAGTACTTC

v_gene: TRBV6-5
j_gene: TRBJ2-3
abundance: .
d_gene: TRBD2
CDR3aa: CASSRTSAHTDTQYF
CDR3nt: TGTGCCAGCAGCAGGACTAGCGCCCACACAGATACGCAGTATTTT

v_gene: TRBV5-1
j_gene: TRBJ2-1
abundance: .
d_gene: .
CDR3aa: CASSLDPLSSYNEQFF
CDR3nt: TGCGCCAGCAGCTTGGATCCGCTGAGCTCCTACAATGAGCAGTTCTTC

v_gene: TRBV12-3/TRBV12-4
j_gene: TRBJ2-1
abundance: few
d_gene: TRBD2
CDR3aa: CASSRTSGRPNNEQFF
CDR3nt: TGTGCCAGCAGCCGGACTAGCGGGCGCCCTAACAATGAGCAGTTCTTC

v_gene: TRBV3-1
j_gene: TRBJ1-2
abundance: .
d_gene: TRBD1
CDR3aa: CASSQLPDRGADGYTF
CDR3nt: TGTGCCAGCAGCCAGCTCCCAGACAGGGGCGCTGATGGCTACACCTTC

v_gene: TRBV28
j_gene: TRBJ2-7
abundance: .
d_gene: .
CDR3aa: CASSHTQGEVTYEQYF
CDR3nt: TGTGCCAGCAGTCATACCCAGGGAGAGGTAACCTACGAGCAGTACTTC

v_gene: TRBV20-1
j_gene: TRBJ1-2
abundance: .
d_gene: TRBD1
CDR3aa: CSARRGQKGGYTF
CDR3nt: TGCAGTGCTAGGAGGGGGCAGAAGGGTGGCTACACCTTC

v_gene: TRBV2
j_gene: TRBJ1-5
abundance: .
d_gene: .
CDR3aa: CASSYPGYDQPQHF
CDR3nt: TGTGCCAGCAGTTACCCAGGGTACGATCAGCCCCAGCATTTT

v_gene: TRBV23-1
j_gene: TRBJ2-3
abundance: few
d_gene: TRBD2
CDR3aa: CASSQFSRVLAVTDTQYF
CDR3nt: TGCGCCAGCAGTCAATTTAGTCGGGTCCTAGCGGTAACAGATACGCAGTATTTT

v_gene: TRBV11-2
j_gene: TRBJ1-6
abundance: few
d_gene: .
CDR3aa: CASTSYGSPLHF
CDR3nt: TGTGCCAGCACCTCTTATGGTTCACCCCTCCACTTT

v_gene: TRBV7-3
j_gene: TRBJ2-1
abundance: few
d_gene: TRBD2
CDR3aa: CASSLRASGVPEQFF
CDR3nt: TGTGCCAGCAGCTTAAGGGCTAGCGGAGTGCCCGAGCAGTTCTTC

v_gene: TRBV11-3
j_gene: TRBJ2-4
abundance: many
d_gene: .
CDR3aa: CASSSAQGGTNIQYF
CDR3nt: TGTGCCAGCAGCTCAGCTCAGGGGGGAACGAACATTCAGTACTTC

v_gene: TRBV5-1
j_gene: TRBJ2-3
abundance: .
d_gene: .
CDR3aa: CASSTDRGLGRTDTQYF
CDR3nt: TGCGCCAGCAGCACCGACAGGGGACTAGGACGCACAGATACGCAGTATTTT

v_gene: TRBV7-2
j_gene: TRBJ2-7
abundance: .
d_gene: TRBD2
CDR3aa: CASRLAGAPWSYEQYF
CDR3nt: TGTGCCAGTAGACTAGCGGGAGCCCCCTGGTCCTACGAGCAGTACTTC

v_gene: TRBV7-9
j_gene: TRBJ2-1
abundance: few
d_gene: .
CDR3aa: CASSGSTGYNEQFF
CDR3nt: TGTGCCAGCAGCGGATCCACAGGATACAATGAGCAGTTCTTC

v_gene: TRBV7-2
j_gene: TRBJ2-3
abundance: few
d_gene: .
CDR3aa: CASSLGPNPDTQYF
CDR3nt: TGTGCCAGCAGCTTAGGTCCCAACCCGGATACGCAGTATTTT

v_gene: TRBV27
j_gene: TRBJ2-4
abundance: .
d_gene: .
CDR3aa: CASSPTWVNIQYF
CDR3nt: TGTGCCAGCAGCCCTACCTGGGTGAACATTCAGTACTTC

v_gene: TRBV7-2
j_gene: TRBJ2-3
abundance: few
d_gene: .
CDR3aa: CASSLVHQGGTDTQYF
CDR3nt: TGTGCCAGCAGCTTAGTTCACCAGGGCGGGACAGATACGCAGTATTTT

v_gene: TRBV4-3
j_gene: TRBJ2-7
abundance: few
d_gene: .
CDR3aa: CASSQVQAYEQYF
CDR3nt: TGCGCCAGCAGCCAAGTACAGGCCTACGAGCAGTACTTC

v_gene: TRBV12-3/TRBV12-4
j_gene: TRBJ1-2
abundance: few
d_gene: .
CDR3aa: CASGDSAGYTF
CDR3nt: TGTGCCAGCGGAGACTCCGCAGGCTACACCTTC

v_gene: TRBV24-1
j_gene: TRBJ2-3
abundance: few
d_gene: .
CDR3aa: CATAGFTDTQYF
CDR3nt: TGTGCCACCGCGGGGTTCACAGATACGCAGTATTTT

v_gene: TRBV5-1
j_gene: TRBJ2-1
abundance: once
d_gene: TRBD2
CDR3aa: CASSSRITSGNYNEQFF
CDR3nt: TGCGCCAGCAGCTCGAGAATCACTAGCGGGAACTACAATGAGCAGTTCTTC

v_gene: TRBV20-1
j_gene: TRBJ2-5
abundance: few
d_gene: .
CDR3aa: CSADLPSSETLQETQYF
CDR3nt: TGCAGTGCTGACCTACCATCTAGTGAGACCCTCCAAGAGACCCAGTACTTC

v_gene: TRBV10-3
j_gene: TRBJ2-2
abundance: few
d_gene: .
CDR3aa: CAISDRGQNTGELFF
CDR3nt: TGTGCCATCAGTGATAGGGGACAGAACACCGGGGAGCTGTTTTTT

v_gene: TRBV12-3/TRBV12-4
j_gene: TRBJ1-5
abundance: .
d_gene: .
CDR3aa: CASSLGEHQPQHF
CDR3nt: TGTGCCAGCAGTTTAGGAGAACATCAGCCCCAGCATTTT

v_gene: TRBV5-1
j_gene: TRBJ2-2
abundance: .
d_gene: TRBD1
CDR3aa: CASSFHQQGWNTGELFF
CDR3nt: TGCGCCAGCAGCTTTCATCAACAGGGGTGGAACACCGGGGAGCTGTTTTTT

v_gene: TRBV5-1
j_gene: TRBJ2-1
abundance: few
d_gene: .
CDR3aa: CASSLGASRGEQFF
CDR3nt: TGCGCCAGCAGCTTGGGAGCCAGTAGGGGTGAGCAGTTCTTC

v_gene: TRBV25-1
j_gene: TRBJ1-5
abundance: .
d_gene: .
CDR3aa: CASSDQGRKSNQPQHF
CDR3nt: TGTGCCAGCAGTGATCAGGGGCGGAAGAGCAATCAGCCCCAGCATTTT

v_gene: TRBV20-1
j_gene: TRBJ2-1
abundance: few
d_gene: .
CDR3aa: CSATPSNF
CDR3nt: TGCAGTGCCACTCCGTCGAACTTC

v_gene: TRBV30
j_gene: TRBJ1-2
abundance: few
d_gene: .
CDR3aa: CASDEGSGYGYTF
CDR3nt: TGTGCCTCAGACGAGGGTTCTGGCTATGGCTACACCTTC